The 27 T cell receptor beta chains in this list originate from one sample, sequenced in a study of blood T cells in healthy people across ages. A second about 6 to 11 cycle PCR used barcoded and J-beta primers. TCRdb re-called the 5' RACE reads with MiXCR, one entry per CDR3 protein. The sample lists over 1,200,000 distinct CDR3 sequences, roughly 59% occurring once. The sequenced sample consisted of blood. The receptors here all came from a man between 18 and 35 years old in good health.

This clonotype was observed a handful of times. The chain recombines TRBV4-1 with TRBJ2-7, with 11 bases matching TRBD1. The V gene end was trimmed by 4 bases and the J gene end by 1 base; junction bases not matched to a gene: 9. The germline gives CDR1 MGHRA, CDR2 YSYEKL. This CDR3 has 17 residues. CDR3 sequence: CASSLLAGTGGSYEQYF. In DNA, the CDR3 is TGCGCCAGCAGCCTTCTCGCCGGGACAGGGGGTTCCTACGAGCAGTACTTC.

This clonotype has just one count. The V and J genes are TRBV4-1 and TRBJ2-3; 7 bases are a match to TRBD2. The germline V gene has CDR1 MGHRA and CDR2 YSYEKL. J gave up 3 bases and V 2 bases, and 11 bases lay outside the gene matches. This CDR3 region has 17 residues. DNA of the CDR3: TGCGCCAGCAGCCAAAGCACCACTAGCGTTACGACAGATACGCAGTATTTT. This codes for CASSQSTTSVTTDTQYF.

CDR3 in amino acids: CASSPILGTGSSGANVLTF. DNA for the CDR3: TGTGCCAGCAGTCCCATCTTAGGGACAGGCAGCTCTGGGGCCAACGTCCTGACTTTC. V is TRBV28 and J is TRBJ2-6; 8 bases match TRBD1. In germline, CDR1 is MDHEN, CDR2 SYDVKM. The CDR3 extends over 19 amino acids. V shed 5 bases and J 0 bases; nucleotides not matched to a gene: 12.

The rearrangement links TRBV28 to TRBJ1-1; D remains unclear. The V end was cut by 5 bases, the J end by 6 bases, with 13 bases between. The CDR3 loop spans 13 amino acids. Germline CDR1 reads MDHEN; CDR2 reads SYDVKM. DNA of the CDR3: TGTGCCAGCAGTCACCCGGGCAGCCCTGAAGCTTTCTTT. Amino acids: CASSHPGSPEAFF.

The chain carries TRBV24-1 and TRBJ2-3, with 9 bases that match TRBD1. After removal of 4 bases from V and 1 base from J, the junction contained 8 bases not matched to a gene. This CDR3 has 17 amino acids. Germline V gives CDR1 KGHDR, CDR2 SFDVKD. The CDR3 reads CATSDPKRTGGTDTQYF. The CDR3 bases are TGTGCCACCAGTGACCCTAAAAGGACAGGGGGCACAGATACGCAGTATTTT.

The gene calls are TRBV27 and TRBJ2-7; a weak D match, TRBD1 (6 bases). Germline loops: CDR1 MNHEY, CDR2 SMNVEV (reference sequence). The CDR3 totals 15 residues. V dropped 2 bases and J dropped 0 bases, with 11 bases sitting between them. This CDR3 reads CASSLLGDNSYEQYF. CDR3 nucleotide sequence: TGTGCCAGCAGTTTACTGGGGGACAACTCCTACGAGCAGTACTTC.

Only a few counts were recorded for this clonotype. The chain employs TRBV6-1 and TRBJ1-1; D is unresolved. The CDR3 is 14 residues long. Germline-derived CDR1 and CDR2 are MNHNS and SASEGT. Trimming pared 2 bases from V and 4 bases from J, leaving 11 bases between. CDR3 protein: CASSETGEGTEAFF. CDR3 sequence (DNA): TGTGCCAGCAGTGAAACCGGCGAAGGCACTGAAGCTTTCTTT.

The rearrangement joins TRBV29-1 to TRBJ2-4, with D perhaps TRBD2 (6 bases). The V gene's germline CDR1 is SQVTM and CDR2 ANQGSEA. Between the trimmed V and J ends, which lost 5 bases and 13 bases, there was a span of 21 bases. This CDR3 region has 13 residues. CDR3 in DNA: TGCAGCGTTCAGGTTGTCTCAGAACGGGAGCAGTACTTC. This codes for CSVQVVSEREQYF.

This clonotype has only a few counts. The V gene is TRBV3-1, the J gene TRBJ2-7; D uncertain. This CDR3 contains 15 residues. V was trimmed by 2 bases and J by 0 bases, leaving 11 bases between them. Germline loops: CDR1 LGHDT, CDR2 YNNKEL (reference sequence). The DNA for the CDR3 is TGTGCCAGCAGCCAACGGGTGGTCAGCTCCTACGAGCAGTACTTC. Residues: CASSQRVVSSYEQYF.

V usage is TRBV20-1 and J usage is TRBJ1-1; a weak D match, TRBD1 (5 bases). Deletions cut 6 bases from V and 8 bases from J, with 22 bases between. The CDR3 length is 14 residues. Germline V gene sequence: CDR1 DFQATT, CDR2 SNEGSKA (reference sequence). The CDR3 loop reads CSASPGLRAAEAFF. The CDR3 DNA reads TGCAGTGCCTCGCCCGGGCTCAGGGCGGCGGAAGCTTTCTTT.

The J gene is TRBJ2-3, the V gene TRBV20-1; D is undetermined. This CDR3 region has 17 residues. The germline CDR1 and CDR2 sequences are DFQATT and SNEGSKA (reference sequence). The V gene lost 6 bases and the J gene lost 0 bases, with 22 bases spanning the gap. The CDR3 sequence: CSAPWELLEASTDTQYF. CDR3 sequence (DNA): TGCAGTGCCCCCTGGGAATTACTTGAGGCTAGCACAGATACGCAGTATTTT.

As regards this clonotype: Its ends do not fully match the called genes, so a read error is possible. The chain combines TRBV7-7 with TRBJ2-7, with TRBD1 matching over 10 bases. The J call could be wrong; TRBJ2-5 is a better fit for the DNA end. The CDR3 loop spans 16 amino acids. Germline CDR1 is SSHAT and CDR2 is FNYEAQ (reference sequence). The CDR3 here is CASSPTTGQGLETQYF. In DNA form, the CDR3 reads TGTGCTAGCAGCCCGACGACGGGACAGGGGTTGGAGACCCAGTACTTC.

The V gene is TRBV29-1, the J gene TRBJ2-7; possibly TRBD2 for D (6 bases). Trimming removed 5 bases at V and 7 bases at J, with 18 bases between. CDR1 is SQVTM, CDR2 ANQGSEA, per germline. There are 13 residues in the CDR3. CDR3 DNA: TGCAGCGTTCGGCTAGCGAATTACAATGAGCAGTACTTC. Its protein is CSVRLANYNEQYF.

This clonotype was seen a few times. This rearrangement joins TRBV6-5 to TRBJ2-7; 10 bases fit TRBD2. This CDR3 is 19 amino acids long. The junction had 14 bases not matched to a gene; V was cut back by 0 bases and J by 3 bases. Germline assignment: CDR1 MNHEY and CDR2 SVGAGI. The DNA of the CDR3 is TGTGCCAGCAGTTACTCGGGGAGGTCTAGCGGGGGTTTTTTCTACGAGCAGTACTTC. Translated, it gives CASSYSGRSSGGFFYEQYF.

This chain links TRBV12-3 or TRBV12-4 with TRBJ1-2, with 7 bases fitting TRBD1. This CDR3 comprises 14 residues. The J segment lost 4 bases and the V segment lost 5 bases, leaving 7 bases of the junction unmatched. As DNA, the CDR3 is TGTGCCAGCAGTCCCAGGGGACAGATCTATGGCTACACCTTC. Encoded protein: CASSPRGQIYGYTF.

The CDR3, as DNA: TGTGCCAGCAGCGGGAACACAGGGGTTTATGGCTACACCTTC. Protein sequence: CASSGNTGVYGYTF. The J gene is TRBJ1-2, the V gene TRBV5-4; 7 bases are shared with TRBD1. The V gene end was trimmed by 4 bases and the J gene end by 5 bases; junction bases not matched to a gene: 8. From germline, CDR1 is SGHNT and CDR2 YYREEE (reference sequence). This CDR3 has 14 residues.

The chain employs TRBV20-1 and TRBJ1-4, with D possibly matching TRBD1 (5 bases). Germline V lookup: CDR1 DFQATT, CDR2 SNEGSKA (reference sequence). V dropped 3 bases and J dropped 7 bases, with 6 bases sitting between them. CDR3 length: 11 residues. CDR3 sequence: CSARTAEKLFF. The CDR3 bases are TGCAGTGCTAGGACAGCTGAAAAACTGTTTTTT.

The chain is built from TRBV6-5 and TRBJ2-3; 13 nucleotides line up with TRBD2. The germline V gene has CDR1 MNHEY and CDR2 SVGAGI. V trimming: 7 bases; J trimming: 4 bases; junction bases outside the gene matches: 5. The length of the CDR3 is 15 residues. The CDR3 DNA reads as TGTGCCAGCACCCGAGGGACTAGCGGGGCAGATACGCAGTATTTT. Residues: CASTRGTSGADTQYF.

V gene TRBV3-1 combines with J gene TRBJ2-5, with TRBD2 as a possible D gene (6 bases). CDR3 size: 15 residues. Trimming removed 0 bases at V and 3 bases at J, with 11 bases between. CDR1 is LGHDT and CDR2 is YNNKEL in the germline V gene (reference sequence). CDR3: CASSQDPASEETQYF. CDR3 in DNA: TGTGCCAGCAGCCAAGATCCCGCTAGCGAAGAGACCCAGTACTTC.

This clonotype was recorded a few times. The V gene is TRBV6-6, the J gene TRBJ1-1; the match to TRBD1 covers 9 bases. The CDR3 spans 14 residues. Trimming at V came to 7 bases and at J to 4 bases, leaving 7 bases not matched to a gene. CDR1 MNHNY and CDR2 SVGAGI come from the germline V gene (reference sequence). The CDR3 nucleotides are TGTGCCAGCACAACGGGACAGGGACCCACTGAAGCTTTCTTT. Amino acids: CASTTGQGPTEAFF.

The gene calls are TRBV11-2 and TRBJ2-5; possibly TRBD1 for D (5 bases). This CDR3 has 12 amino acids. Trimming removed 10 bases from V and 0 bases from J, with 9 bases in between. Germline assignment: CDR1 SGHAT and CDR2 FQNNGV. Here the CDR3 reads CATQGYQETQYF. As DNA, the CDR3 is TGTGCCACCCAGGGTTACCAAGAGACCCAGTACTTC.

This chain joins TRBV6-2 or TRBV6-3 and TRBJ2-5; TRBD1 agrees at 12 bases. The CDR3 sequence is 16 residues long. Germline V lookup: CDR1 MNHEY, CDR2 SVGEGT. The J segment lost 3 bases and the V segment lost 6 bases, leaving 8 bases of the junction unmatched. The DNA for the CDR3 is TGTGCCAGCAGCAACCCGGGACAGGGGGCGGAAGAGACCCAGTACTTC. This encodes CASSNPGQGAEETQYF.

This clonotype was counted only a few times. The chain combines TRBV4-3 with TRBJ1-2, with a tentative D call TRBD1 (6 bases). Looked up from germline, CDR1 is LGHNA and CDR2 is YSLEER. This CDR3 contains 15 residues. Trimming took 1 base from V and 7 from J, leaving 16 bases between them. The CDR3 nucleotides are TGCGCCAGCAGCCAAGGGCAGGGGAATACTGCTGGCTACACCTTC. Translation: CASSQGQGNTAGYTF.

The J gene is TRBJ2-1, the V gene TRBV6-1; possibly TRBD1 for D (5 bases). The length of the CDR3 is 11 residues. Germline CDR1 MNHNS, CDR2 SASEGT. V lost 7 bases and J lost 9, with 10 bases in between. The CDR3 DNA reads TGTGCCAGCACTGACAGTGGTGAGCAGTTCTTC. As protein: CASTDSGEQFF.

The rearrangement uses TRBV14 and TRBJ2-7; the match to TRBD1 covers 7 bases. The trim removed 4 bases at V and 1 base at J, leaving 10 bases unmatched. The CDR3 extends over 16 amino acids. CDR1 and CDR2 from the germline V gene are SGHDN and FVKESK. CDR3 loop: CASSPPGQESSYEQYF. As DNA, the CDR3 is TGTGCCAGCAGCCCCCCAGGACAGGAAAGTTCCTACGAGCAGTACTTC.

The chain employs TRBV5-4 and TRBJ2-7; D is possibly TRBD1 (6 bases). Trimming removed 0 bases from V and 3 bases from J, with 10 bases in between. The CDR3 sequence is 14 residues long. The germline gives CDR1 SGHNT, CDR2 YYREEE (reference sequence). The CDR3 loop is CASSLGGGFYEQYF. The CDR3 nucleotides are TGTGCCAGCAGCTTGGGAGGGGGTTTCTACGAGCAGTACTTC.

The CDR3 loop reads CASSQGDSGANVLTF. The CDR3 DNA reads as TGCGCCAGCAGCCAAGGAGACTCTGGGGCCAACGTCCTGACTTTC. The chain is built from TRBV4-3 and TRBJ2-6; D is unresolved. The CDR3 has 15 amino acids. V dropped 1 base and J dropped 0 bases, with 4 bases sitting between them. Germline CDR1 and CDR2: LGHNA and YSLEER.